This TCR beta chain was identified in a study of cytomegalovirus exposure and HLA in healthy donors. Details on this clone: Its antigen remains unidentified.

The PCR used 60 Vbeta and 13 Jbeta primers. Profiling relied on immunoSEQ multiplex PCR, and the TCRdb table lists in-frame clones only, not all of them. The sample consists of about 120,000 clones, about 15% of them appearing once. This CDR3 region has 16 residues. Germline V gene data show CDR1 as SEHNR and CDR2 as FQNEAQ (reference sequence). V trimming: 5 bases; J trimming: 7 bases; junction bases outside the gene matches: 11. Study findings and constraints: Later on, an analysis showed TCR association rates differing by HLA locus, with DRB1 the most and HLA-C the fewest.

The sequencing input was PBMCs. The TCR comes from a female donor in good health and CMV-seropositive. The V and J genes are TRBV7-9 and TRBJ2-2; 9 bases are shared with TRBD1. DNA of the CDR3: TGTGCCAGCAGCACCTCCGGGACAGGGTTTATCGGGGAGCTGTTTTTT. This codes for CASSTSGTGFIGELFF.